This T cell receptor beta chain was sequenced during a study of T-cell memory formation after mild COVID-19. In its sample, this clonotype was seen a few times. TCRdb recomputed calls from the 5' RACE reads with MiXCR, one row per CDR3 protein. In the table there are about 470,000 distinct CDR3 sequences, 15% to 20% of which are singletons. Germline CDR1 is SGHDT and CDR2 is YYEEEE. The CDR3 length is 18 residues. V lost 2 bases and J lost 1, with 21 bases in between. This receptor was identified in an adult woman who had mild COVID-19 (a few samples of this study predate the infection). Cell type and time point are not known. The specimen sequenced was PBMCs or a T cell subset sorted from them (not recorded which). The gene calls are TRBV5-6 and TRBJ1-1; D perhaps matches TRBD1 (6 bases). The CDR3 sequence is CASSFRRPWGQKNTEAFF. The CDR3, as DNA: TGTGCCAGCAGCTTTAGGCGGCCCTGGGGGCAGAAGAACACTGAAGCTTTCTTT.